The 18 T cell receptor beta chains below were found in one sample sequenced in a study of blood T cells in healthy people across ages (dated by TCRdb to the mid-2010s). The library relied on 5' RACE. Sequencing relied on an Illumina HiSeq 2500. A second PCR of roughly 7 to 12 cycles was run with a J-beta primer mix and a sample-barcoded 5' primer. TCRdb took the public reads, trimmed them with fastp at Q25, ran MiXCR for clone calling and kept in-frame beta chains. Here each entry gathers all rows of one CDR3 protein and keeps the most common genes and DNA. The sample table records 1.5 million to 2 million distinct CDR3 sequences; about 50% of these occur just once. Roughly 2.1% of the sample is held by the ten biggest clonotypes. The sample taken for sequencing was blood. These TCRs come from a woman in her thirties or forties in good health.

The chain employs TRBV5-1 and TRBJ2-7, with D perhaps matching TRBD1 (5 bases). CDR1 is SGHRS, CDR2 YFSETQ, per germline. V was trimmed by 4 bases and J by 2 bases, leaving 13 bases between them. The CDR3 is 14 residues long. CDR3: CASSRQGSPYEQYF. The CDR3 region has the DNA TGCGCCAGCAGCCGGCAGGGCTCTCCCTACGAGCAGTACTTC.

The chain links TRBV4-1 to TRBJ2-5; maybe TRBD2 (5 bases). V was trimmed by 0 bases and J by 7 bases, leaving 21 bases between them. Germline CDR1 and CDR2: MGHRA and YSYEKL. CDR3 length: 17 amino acids. CDR3 sequence reads: CASSQDVVGAIGRTQYF. The CDR3 DNA sequence: TGCGCCAGCAGCCAAGATGTTGTGGGAGCCATAGGTCGGACCCAGTACTTC.

The V call is TRBV27, the J call TRBJ2-7; no clear D gene. Deletions cut 8 bases from V and 3 bases from J, with 14 bases between. This CDR3 comprises 13 residues. CDR1 and CDR2 (germline): MNHEY, SMNVEV (reference sequence). CDR3 loop: CASGPDGFYEQYF. CDR3 sequence (DNA): TGTGCCAGCGGCCCAGACGGATTCTACGAGCAGTACTTC.

This clonotype turned up a few times. V is TRBV4-3 and J is TRBJ2-1, with D perhaps matching TRBD1 (5 bases). V lost 0 bases and J 10 bases, leaving 16 bases between the germline ends. The CDR3 is 15 residues long. Germline V gene data show CDR1 as LGHNA and CDR2 as YSLEER. As DNA, the CDR3 is TGCGCCAGCAGCCAAGAGGCTAGGGGCCGTCGGGAGCAGTTCTTC. The encoded protein is CASSQEARGRREQFF.

This chain uses TRBV9 with TRBJ2-7, with D possibly TRBD2 on 5 matching bases. The CDR3 is made up of 14 amino acids. Germline values: CDR1 SGDLS, CDR2 YYNGEE. The V end was cut by 0 bases, the J end by 3 bases, with 10 bases between. CDR3 sequence: CASSVAVGGYEQYF. The DNA for the CDR3 is TGTGCCAGCAGCGTAGCAGTTGGAGGCTACGAGCAGTACTTC.

The gene calls are TRBV7-3 and TRBJ2-3; tentative D call: TRBD2 (7 bases). Trimming shortened V by 2 bases and J by 3 bases, and 15 bases separated the two germline ends. Per germline, CDR1 SGHTA and CDR2 FQGTGA. This CDR3 spans 16 amino acids. The CDR3 DNA follows: TGTGCCAGCAGCTTAGCGCATGGGGGGGCAACAGATACGCAGTATTTT. Translation: CASSLAHGGATDTQYF.

This rearrangement joins TRBV7-2 to TRBJ1-2; no reliable D call. The CDR3 has 14 residues. The germline V and J ends were trimmed by 5 bases and 2 bases, with 12 bases remaining between them. In germline, CDR1 is SGHTA, CDR2 FQGNSA. The CDR3 coding sequence is TGTGCCAGCAGCGGTACCGGTCCCAACTATGGCTACACCTTC. Its translation is CASSGTGPNYGYTF.

This clonotype is a singleton in its sample. The genes are TRBV7-2 and TRBJ1-1; 9 nucleotides agree with TRBD1. The V gene's germline CDR1 is SGHTA and CDR2 FQGNSA. V dropped 0 bases and J dropped 4; count of bases not matched to a gene: 3. The CDR3 spans 15 residues. CDR3 sequence: CASSLANRGPTEAFF. The CDR3 nucleotides read TGTGCCAGCAGCTTAGCAAACAGGGGGCCCACTGAAGCTTTCTTT.

The chain joins TRBV4-1 to TRBJ1-1; 7 nucleotides align to TRBD1. The CDR3 loop spans 16 amino acids. V lost 0 bases and J lost 1; bases outside the gene matches: 5. Per germline, CDR1 MGHRA and CDR2 YSYEKL. The CDR3 nucleotides are TGCGCCAGCAGCCAAGAGCACAGGGGAGGGAACACTGAAGCTTTCTTT. Translation gives CASSQEHRGGNTEAFF.

This rearrangement joins TRBV5-1 to TRBJ2-4, with D possibly being TRBD2 (7 bases). Trimming removed 2 bases from V and 7 bases from J, with 13 bases in between. Germline assignment: CDR1 SGHRS and CDR2 YFSETQ. The CDR3 is 14 residues long. CDR3 loop: CASSLGRGGNIQYF. CDR3 DNA sequence: TGCGCCAGCAGCTTAGGCAGGGGAGGGAACATTCAGTACTTC.

This clonotype was counted a few times. The chain recombines TRBV20-1 with TRBJ1-4; possible D gene TRBD1, 6 bases. Germline V gene data show CDR1 as DFQATT and CDR2 as SNEGSKA (reference sequence). CDR3 length: 15 amino acids. The ends were cut back, 6 bases at V and 0 bases at J, with 14 bases in the middle. The CDR3 sequence: CSAQKTGATNEKLFF. The CDR3 region has the DNA TGCAGTGCCCAGAAGACAGGCGCAACTAATGAAAAACTGTTTTTT.

The chain employs TRBV4-2 and TRBJ2-7, with a weak D call TRBD1 (5 bases). This CDR3 contains 15 residues. CDR1 LGHNA and CDR2 YNFKEQ come from the germline V gene. The germline V and J ends were trimmed by 0 bases and 7 bases, with 16 bases remaining between them. The CDR3 reads CASSQDLSGSREQYF. In nucleotides, the CDR3 is TGTGCCAGCAGCCAAGATCTTTCAGGGTCAAGGGAGCAGTACTTC.

The rearrangement links TRBV5-8 to TRBJ2-1; 7 bases fit TRBD1. V was clipped by 4 bases and J by 9 bases; unmatched bases: 7. The V gene's germline CDR1 is SGHTS and CDR2 YDEGEE. This CDR3 spans 13 amino acids. The DNA of the CDR3 is TGTGCCAGCAGCGTAGACAGGGTTGCTGAGCAGTTCTTC. As protein: CASSVDRVAEQFF.

The genes are TRBV4-3 and TRBJ2-2; D possibly corresponds to TRBD2 (5 bases). Germline V gene sequence: CDR1 LGHNA, CDR2 YSLEER. V lost 5 bases and J lost 3, with 13 bases in between. This CDR3 spans 15 amino acids. The CDR3 bases are TGCGCCAGCAGCAGTGAGGGTCTTTACACCGGGGAGCTGTTTTTT. Protein: CASSSEGLYTGELFF.

The rearrangement links TRBV4-3 to TRBJ1-2, with D perhaps matching TRBD1 (5 bases). Germline V lookup: CDR1 LGHNA, CDR2 YSLEER. V lost 4 bases, J lost 1 base, and 10 bases lay in between. The CDR3 is 14 residues long. CDR3 protein: CASSRQQVNYGYTF. CDR3 in DNA: TGCGCCAGCAGCCGGCAACAGGTTAACTATGGCTACACCTTC.

V usage is TRBV5-6 and J usage is TRBJ2-4; D gene uncertain. The better agreement between TRBJ2-7 and the DNA end casts doubt on the J call. Germline lookup yields CDR1 SGHDT and CDR2 YYEEEE. The CDR3 length is 15 residues. In nucleotides, the CDR3 is TGTGCCAGCAGCTCCGATCTAGGCCTCTCGGGCGAGCAGTACTTC. Its translation is CASSSDLGLSGEQYF.

To note about this clonotype: Given a much more abundant clone one base away, this may be a read error. The chain combines TRBV29-1 with TRBJ2-1; D is unresolved. Germline V CDR1 and CDR2: SQVTM, ANQGSEA. The CDR3 is 11 residues long. Trimming left V 4 bases short and J 13 bases short, with 14 bases between. The CDR3 DNA reads TGCAGCGTTGCCCTGGACGGAACCCAGTTCTTC. Translation: CSVALDGTQFF.

This clonotype was counted between two and nine times. This chain uses TRBV2 with TRBJ2-4; 8 nucleotides agree with TRBD1. With the DNA end fitting TRBJ2-7 better, the J assignment may be wrong. CDR1 is SNHLY, CDR2 FYNNEI, per germline. The CDR3 totals 13 residues. CDR3 DNA sequence: TGTGCCAGCAGGTGGACAGGGATCTACGAGCAGTACTTC. Amino acid sequence: CASRWTGIYEQYF.